This TCR beta chain was captured in a study of cytomegalovirus exposure and HLA in healthy donors. Those who donated were healthy bone marrow donors. The primer mix had 60 Vbeta and 13 Jbeta primers. Original data processing: An analysis performed later counted roughly 80 million unique TCR beta chains (approximately 12 million of them shared). Generated by immunoSEQ multiplex PCR, the TCRdb table keeps only in-frame clones and is missing some. The V and J calls and clone size come from that table; D and trimming were worked out from the DNA. The data contain approximately 160,000 clones, about 80% of them seen just once; the ten biggest clones take up approximately 0.66%. Regarding this clone: Antigen unknown.

Study-level points and caveats: In a later analysis, V- and J-gene trimming of beta chains associated with a DCLRE1C missense variant, replicated independently. In a later analysis, donors in an Asian-associated ancestry cluster reportedly had fewer N-insertions in productive TCRs than the cohort mean.

The CDR3 extends over 14 amino acids. Per germline, CDR1 SGHRS and CDR2 YFSETQ. The J segment lost 0 bases and the V segment lost 4 bases, leaving 2 bases of the junction unmatched. Sequencing was done on a sample of PBMCs. The receptor's source is a male donor in good health and CMV-seronegative. This chain uses TRBV5-1 with TRBJ2-7, with 9 bases fitting TRBD2. DNA of the CDR3: TGCGCCAGCAGCGGAGCGGGGGGCTCCTACGAGCAGTACTTC. Translating it yields CASSGAGGSYEQYF.